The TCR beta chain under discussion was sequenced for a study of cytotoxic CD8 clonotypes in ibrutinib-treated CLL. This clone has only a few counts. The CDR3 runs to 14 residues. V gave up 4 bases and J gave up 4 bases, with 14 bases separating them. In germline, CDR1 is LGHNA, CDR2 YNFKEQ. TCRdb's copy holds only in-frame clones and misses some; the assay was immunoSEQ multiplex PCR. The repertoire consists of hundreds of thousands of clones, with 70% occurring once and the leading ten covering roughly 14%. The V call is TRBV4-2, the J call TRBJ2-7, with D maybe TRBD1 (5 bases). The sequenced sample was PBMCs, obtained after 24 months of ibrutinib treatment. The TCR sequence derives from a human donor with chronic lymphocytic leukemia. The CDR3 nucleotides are TGTGCCAGCAGCCTAATAGGGGCAGGGTACGAGCAGTACTTC. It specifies CASSLIGAGYEQYF.